The next 23 T cell receptor beta chains were all read from a single sample in a study of vaccination effects on CD4 cells after COVID-19. ViraFEST expansion of antigen-specific CD4+ T cells with viral peptide pools preceded sequencing. Culturing for about 9 days preceded CD4+ T cell isolation. This person caught SARS-CoV-2 sometime from March to December 2020, and PCR testing confirmed the infection. All study participants received two doses of BNT162b2 or mRNA-1273 vaccine. Their antigen targets remain unknown. Method: immunoSEQ multiplex PCR; TCRdb's copy keeps in-frame clones and lacks some. The table has some 15,000 clones, about 78% seen once. The source was CD4+ T cells from PBMCs cultured with SARS-CoV-2 spike peptides, collected after COVID-19 vaccination. The origin of the receptors is a human donor who had a prior SARS-CoV-2 infection.

This chain uses TRBV19 with TRBJ2-5; unclear D gene. The CDR3 runs 14 residues. Germline V gene data show CDR1 as LNHDA and CDR2 as SQIVND (reference sequence). Trimming pared 3 bases from V and 5 bases from J, leaving 13 bases between. In DNA, the CDR3 is TGTGCCAGTAGTATGGTCCCTAGTATGGAGACCCAGTACTTC. Its translation: CASSMVPSMETQYF.

This chain uses TRBV5-1 with TRBJ2-1; 9 bases align to TRBD2. V shed 0 bases, J shed 5 bases, and the junction held 6 bases outside the gene matches. The length of the CDR3 is 16 residues. CDR1 is SGHRS and CDR2 is YFSETQ in the germline V gene. CDR3 residues: CASSLGGAGGHNEQFF. The CDR3 nucleotides are TGCGCCAGCAGCTTGGGTGGAGCGGGAGGCCACAATGAGCAGTTCTTC.

V and J are TRBV7-9 and TRBJ1-1, with D tentatively TRBD1 (6 bases). V lost 1 base to trimming and J lost 6 bases, with 15 bases between them. Per germline, CDR1 SEHNR and CDR2 FQNEAQ (reference sequence). This CDR3 spans 15 amino acids. CDR3 in amino acids: CASSLERGARAEAFF. Here the CDR3 DNA reads TGTGCCAGCAGCTTAGAACGGGGGGCACGGGCTGAAGCTTTCTTT.

The CDR3 sequence: CASSVGTGMETQYF. As DNA, the CDR3 is TGCGCCAGCAGCGTAGGGACAGGGATGGAGACCCAGTACTTC. The chain joins TRBV5-1 to TRBJ2-5, with TRBD1 identical over 9 bases. V trimming: 4 bases; J trimming: 5 bases; junction bases outside the gene matches: 6. This CDR3 comprises 14 residues. CDR1 and CDR2 from the germline V gene are SGHRS and YFSETQ.

This chain connects TRBV9 to TRBJ1-6; tentative D call: TRBD1 (5 bases). This CDR3 region has 16 residues. Germline V CDR1 and CDR2: SGDLS, YYNGEE. V lost 3 bases to trimming and J lost 6 bases, with 16 bases between them. CDR3 DNA sequence: TGTGCCAGCAGCGAGGGCCTAGGCGGGGCTAATTCACCCCTCCACTTT. This encodes CASSEGLGGANSPLHF.

The gene calls are TRBV6-2 or TRBV6-3 and TRBJ2-2; 8 bases match TRBD1. The CDR3 is 17 amino acids. Unmatched junction bases numbered 17, after V lost 6 bases and J lost 8 bases. The germline gives CDR1 MNHEY, CDR2 SVGEGT. CDR3 sequence: CASSLSGQVAIQGELFF. The CDR3 DNA reads as TGTGCCAGCAGCCTGTCGGGACAGGTTGCGATTCAGGGGGAGCTGTTTTTT.

This chain links TRBV27 with TRBJ2-5; 10 bases map to TRBD1. Germline CDR1 is MNHEY and CDR2 is SMNVEV (reference sequence). The junction had 4 bases not matched to a gene; V was cut back by 4 bases and J by 5 bases. The CDR3 contains 14 residues. The CDR3 loop reads CASSSRTGGETQYF. The CDR3 nucleotides read TGTGCCAGCAGTTCGCGGACAGGGGGTGAGACCCAGTACTTC.

V usage is TRBV5-5 and J usage is TRBJ1-6; D unresolved. CDR1 SGHKS and CDR2 YYEKEE come from the germline V gene (reference sequence). V was trimmed by 0 bases and J by 5 bases, leaving 6 bases between them. This CDR3 is built from 14 residues. CDR3: CASSLARNNSPLHF. The CDR3 DNA sequence: TGTGCCAGCAGCTTGGCGCGGAATAATTCACCCCTCCACTTT.

This clone was observed a handful of times. The chain recombines TRBV5-1 with TRBJ2-7; 7 bases are shared with TRBD2. The germline V gene encodes CDR1 SGHRS and CDR2 YFSETQ. The CDR3 loop spans 16 amino acids. V dropped 0 bases and J dropped 0; count of bases not matched to a gene: 6. In nucleotides, the CDR3 is TGCGCCAGCAGCTTGGCCAATCTAGCGGACTCCTACGAGCAGTACTTC. This gives the protein CASSLANLADSYEQYF.

V usage is TRBV6-6 and J usage is TRBJ1-2, with unresolved D. The V end was cut by 2 bases, the J end by 1 base, with 5 bases between. This CDR3 has 13 residues. The germline V gene encodes CDR1 MNHNY and CDR2 SVGAGI (reference sequence). The CDR3 is CASSYDGNYGYTF. DNA of the CDR3: TGTGCCAGCAGTTACGACGGTAACTATGGCTACACCTTC.

V and J are TRBV24-1 and TRBJ2-2; TRBD2 is a possible D gene (6 bases). CDR1 and CDR2 from the germline V gene are KGHDR and SFDVKD. This CDR3 region has 16 residues. The V end lost 0 bases, the J end lost 1 base, and 8 bases lay between the germline ends. The CDR3, as DNA: TGTGCCACCAGTGATTTGAGGCGGGAGAACACCGGGGAGCTGTTTTTT. Translated: CATSDLRRENTGELFF.

The chain is built from TRBV19 and TRBJ1-1; tentatively, D is TRBD1 (5 bases). This CDR3 contains 15 residues. The V gene's germline CDR1 is LNHDA and CDR2 SQIVND (reference sequence). Trimming took 6 bases from V and 1 from J, leaving 15 bases between them. This chain's CDR3 is CASSAQGRPNTEAFF. The CDR3 coding sequence is TGTGCCAGTAGCGCTCAGGGACGGCCGAACACTGAAGCTTTCTTT.

V and J are TRBV19 and TRBJ2-2; D is ambiguous. Looked up from germline, CDR1 is LNHDA and CDR2 is SQIVND (reference sequence). V lost 3 bases, J lost 4 bases, and 12 bases lay in between. This CDR3 contains 15 residues. The CDR3 nucleotides are TGTGCCAGTAGTATGCGGAAAATGGGCACCGGGGAGCTGTTTTTT. It encodes CASSMRKMGTGELFF.

This clone was found once. The chain uses TRBV7-9 and TRBJ1-2; possible D gene TRBD1, 5 bases. Germline values: CDR1 SEHNR, CDR2 FQNEAQ (reference sequence). Trimming shortened V by 5 bases and J by 0 bases, and 10 bases separated the two germline ends. CDR3 length equals 14 residues. CDR3 loop: CASSTRQTNYGYTF. Here the CDR3 DNA reads TGTGCCAGCAGCACCCGACAGACTAACTATGGCTACACCTTC.

V is TRBV7-2 and J is TRBJ2-3; D is unclear. The CDR3 totals 13 residues. The germline gives CDR1 SGHTA, CDR2 FQGNSA. Trimming removed 3 bases from V and 0 bases from J, with 4 bases in between. CDR3: CASSFVSTDTQYF. The CDR3 bases are TGTGCCAGCAGCTTTGTTAGCACAGATACGCAGTATTTT.

The sample holds a few counts of this clone. The chain is built from TRBV7-3 and TRBJ2-1; TRBD1 matches at 9 bases. Looked up from germline, CDR1 is SGHTA and CDR2 is FQGTGA. V lost 8 bases and J lost 9; bases outside the gene matches: 11. The CDR3 contains 14 residues. CDR3 amino acids: CASRRDRARSEQFF. Written as DNA, the CDR3 is TGTGCCAGCCGACGGGACAGGGCTAGGTCTGAGCAGTTCTTC.

The chain employs TRBV9 and TRBJ2-7; 10 nucleotides match TRBD1. The CDR3 totals 16 residues. The trim removed 0 bases at V and 2 bases at J, leaving 5 bases unmatched. The germline V gene encodes CDR1 SGDLS and CDR2 YYNGEE. This CDR3 reads CASSVEAGQGTYEQYF. The CDR3 DNA reads as TGTGCCAGCAGCGTAGAAGCGGGACAGGGGACCTACGAGCAGTACTTC.

The rearrangement joins TRBV13 to TRBJ1-2, with no clear D. Per germline, CDR1 PRHDT and CDR2 FYEKMQ (reference sequence). This CDR3 has 15 amino acids. Trimming took off 3 bases at V and 4 bases at J, with 15 bases between the two ends. CDR3 DNA sequence: TGTGCCAGCAGCTTTTCCAGCGATAAGTTCTATGGCTACACCTTC. Translating gives CASSFSSDKFYGYTF.

This clone qualifies as medium-sized (0.01 to 0.1%). V usage is TRBV30 and J usage is TRBJ1-6, with TRBD1 identical over 8 bases. This CDR3 has 14 amino acids. Germline loops: CDR1 GTSNPN, CDR2 SVGIG (reference sequence). The ends lost 0 bases at V and 10 bases at J; junction bases unmatched: 5. The CDR3 reads CAWSVQGGGSPLHF. CDR3 DNA: TGTGCCTGGAGTGTACAGGGGGGAGGATCACCCCTCCACTTT.

This clone came up once. The rearrangement joins TRBV27 to TRBJ2-5; D is undetermined. Germline values: CDR1 MNHEY, CDR2 SMNVEV (reference sequence). The CDR3 has 14 amino acids. V was clipped by 3 bases and J by 0 bases, with 8 bases between them. The CDR3 reads CASSLRAYQETQYF. In DNA, the CDR3 is TGTGCCAGCAGTTTGCGCGCCTACCAAGAGACCCAGTACTTC.

CDR3 amino acids: CASSQQGAGANVLTF. CDR3 in DNA: TGTGCCAGCTCACAACAGGGGGCTGGGGCCAACGTCCTGACTTTC. The J gene is TRBJ2-6, the V gene TRBV18; 8 bases agree with TRBD1. With 4 bases clipped from V and 2 bases from J, the junction kept 1 base outside the gene matches. Germline loops: CDR1 KGHSH, CDR2 LQKENI. The CDR3 runs 15 residues.

J is TRBJ2-7 and V is TRBV7-2, with 8 bases identical to TRBD2. With V trimmed by 5 bases and J by 0 bases, 12 bases remained unmatched. CDR3 length: 17 residues. CDR1 and CDR2 (germline): SGHTA, FQGNSA. In nucleotides, the CDR3 is TGTGCCAGCAGCCCGGGAGGGGCGGGAGCCTCCTCCTACGAGCAGTACTTC. Protein sequence: CASSPGGAGASSYEQYF.

The chain has TRBV4-1 and TRBJ2-7; D might be TRBD1 (5 bases). Deletions cut 4 bases from V and 3 bases from J, with 16 bases between. Germline assignment: CDR1 MGHRA and CDR2 YSYEKL. The CDR3 runs to 15 residues. The CDR3 reads CASSRSATDVYEQYF. The CDR3 DNA is TGCGCCAGCAGCCGAAGTGCGACAGATGTCTACGAGCAGTACTTC.